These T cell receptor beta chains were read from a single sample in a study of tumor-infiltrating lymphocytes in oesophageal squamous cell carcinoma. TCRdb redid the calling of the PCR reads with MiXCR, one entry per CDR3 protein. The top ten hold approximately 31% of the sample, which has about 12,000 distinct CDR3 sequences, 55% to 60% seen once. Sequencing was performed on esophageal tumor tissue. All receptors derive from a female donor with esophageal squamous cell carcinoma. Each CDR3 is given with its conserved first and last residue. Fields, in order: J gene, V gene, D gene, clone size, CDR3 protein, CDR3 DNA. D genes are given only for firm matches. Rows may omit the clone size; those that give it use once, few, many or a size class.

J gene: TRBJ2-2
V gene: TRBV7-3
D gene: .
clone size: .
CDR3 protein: CASSPGLTGELFF
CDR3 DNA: TGTGCCAGCAGCCCCGGTTTGACCGGGGAGCTGTTTTTT

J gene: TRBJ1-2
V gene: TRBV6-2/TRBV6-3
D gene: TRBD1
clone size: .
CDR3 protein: CASSRYPGQGNYGYTF
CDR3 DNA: TGTGCCAGCAGTAGATACCCGGGACAGGGGAACTATGGCTACACCTTC

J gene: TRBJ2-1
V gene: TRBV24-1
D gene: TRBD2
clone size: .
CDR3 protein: CATSDLVSGRAGNEQFF
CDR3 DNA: TGTGCCACCAGTGATTTGGTCAGCGGGAGGGCTGGGAATGAGCAGTTCTTC

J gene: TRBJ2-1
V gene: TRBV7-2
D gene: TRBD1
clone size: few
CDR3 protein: CASSSTRQGSYNEQFF
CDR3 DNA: TGTGCCAGCAGCTCCACTCGACAGGGCTCCTACAATGAGCAGTTCTTC

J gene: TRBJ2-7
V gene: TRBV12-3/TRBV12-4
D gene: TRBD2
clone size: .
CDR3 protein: CASSCPLRGGSTYEQYF
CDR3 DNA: TGTGCCAGCAGTTGCCCTCTCCGCGGGGGGTCGACCTACGAGCAGTACTTC

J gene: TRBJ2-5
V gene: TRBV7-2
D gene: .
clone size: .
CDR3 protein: CASTKPRGQETQYF
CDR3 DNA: TGTGCCAGCACAAAGCCGCGGGGACAAGAGACCCAGTACTTC

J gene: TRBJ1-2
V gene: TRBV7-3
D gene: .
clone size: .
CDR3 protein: CASSPQGASKDGYTF
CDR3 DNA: TGTGCCAGCAGCCCCCAAGGAGCATCAAAGGATGGCTACACCTTC

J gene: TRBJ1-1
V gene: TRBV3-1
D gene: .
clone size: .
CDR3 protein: CASSPLEGSSNTEAFF
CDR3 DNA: TGTGCCAGCAGCCCACTCGAGGGATCGTCGAACACTGAAGCTTTCTTT

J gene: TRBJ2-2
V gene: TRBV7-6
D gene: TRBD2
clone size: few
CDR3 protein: CASSVEAGGATGELFF
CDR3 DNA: TGTGCCAGCAGCGTTGAAGCGGGGGGAGCCACCGGGGAGCTGTTTTTT

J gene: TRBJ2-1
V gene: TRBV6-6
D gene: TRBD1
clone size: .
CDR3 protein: CASSGQGNEQFF
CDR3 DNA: TGTGCCAGCAGTGGACAGGGGAATGAGCAGTTCTTC

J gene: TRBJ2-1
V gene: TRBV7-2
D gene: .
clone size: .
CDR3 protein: CASSPDSTNYNEQFF
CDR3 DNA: TGTGCCAGCAGCCCAGACTCGACCAACTACAATGAGCAGTTCTTC

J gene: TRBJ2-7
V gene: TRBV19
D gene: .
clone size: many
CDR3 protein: CASSIGPEGRQVGNEQYF
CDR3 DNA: TGTGCCAGTAGTATAGGTCCAGAAGGGAGACAGGTGGGCAACGAGCAGTACTTC

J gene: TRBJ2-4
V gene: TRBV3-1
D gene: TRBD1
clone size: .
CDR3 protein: CASSQNQAGGRSKNIQYF
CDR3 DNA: TGTGCCAGCAGCCAAAACCAGGCAGGGGGAAGATCCAAAAACATTCAGTACTTC

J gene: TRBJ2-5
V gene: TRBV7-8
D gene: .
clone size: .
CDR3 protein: CASSFGGGQETQYF
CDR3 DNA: TGTGCCAGCAGCTTCGGAGGGGGGCAAGAGACCCAGTACTTC

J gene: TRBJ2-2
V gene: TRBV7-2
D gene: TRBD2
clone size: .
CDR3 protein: CASSFRTSGGNTGELFF
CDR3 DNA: TGTGCCAGCAGCTTCAGGACTAGCGGAGGGAACACCGGGGAGCTGTTTTTT

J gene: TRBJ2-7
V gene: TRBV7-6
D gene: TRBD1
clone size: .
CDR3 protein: CASSRNTGGYEQYF
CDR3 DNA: TGTGCCAGCAGCCGAAATACAGGGGGCTACGAGCAGTACTTC

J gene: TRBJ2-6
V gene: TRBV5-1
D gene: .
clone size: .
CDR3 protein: CASSLPLVSGANVLTF
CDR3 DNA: TGCGCCAGCAGCCTCCCTCTAGTCTCTGGGGCCAACGTCCTGACTTTC

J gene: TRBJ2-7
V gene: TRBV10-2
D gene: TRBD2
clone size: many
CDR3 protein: CASTTSGNRYNEQYF
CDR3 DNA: TGCGCCAGCACTACAAGCGGGAATCGGTACAATGAGCAGTACTTC

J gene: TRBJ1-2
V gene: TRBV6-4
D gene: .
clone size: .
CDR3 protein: CASSRSGVNYGYTF
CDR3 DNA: TGTGCCAGCAGTCGGTCCGGGGTTAACTATGGCTACACCTTC

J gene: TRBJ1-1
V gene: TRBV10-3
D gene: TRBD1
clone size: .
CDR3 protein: CAIMSRGGTEAFF
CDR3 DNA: TGTGCCATCATGTCCAGGGGGGGGACTGAAGCTTTCTTT

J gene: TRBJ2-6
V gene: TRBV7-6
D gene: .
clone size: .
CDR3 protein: CASSLVGRPASGANVLTF
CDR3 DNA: TGTGCCAGCAGCTTAGTAGGGAGACCCGCCTCTGGGGCCAACGTCCTGACTTTC

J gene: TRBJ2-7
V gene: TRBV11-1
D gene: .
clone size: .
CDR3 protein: CASSAVGSYNEQYF
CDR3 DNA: TGTGCCAGCAGCGCCGTAGGCTCCTACAATGAGCAGTACTTC

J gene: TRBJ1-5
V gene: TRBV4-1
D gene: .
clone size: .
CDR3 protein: CASSQVVDNQPQHF
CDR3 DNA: TGCGCCAGCAGCCAAGTAGTGGACAATCAGCCCCAGCATTTT

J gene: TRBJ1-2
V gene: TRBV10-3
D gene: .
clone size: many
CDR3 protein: CAISVVPGQLANYGYTF
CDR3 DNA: TGTGCCATCAGTGTGGTTCCCGGACAGCTAGCTAACTATGGCTACACCTTC

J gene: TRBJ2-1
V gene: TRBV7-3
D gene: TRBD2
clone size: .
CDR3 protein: CASSTFRAGGLNEQFF
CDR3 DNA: TGTGCCAGCAGCACATTCAGGGCGGGAGGACTCAATGAGCAGTTCTTC

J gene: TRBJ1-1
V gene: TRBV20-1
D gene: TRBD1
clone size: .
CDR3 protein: CSAAGGSTEAFF
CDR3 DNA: TGCAGTGCTGCAGGGGGATCTACTGAAGCTTTCTTT

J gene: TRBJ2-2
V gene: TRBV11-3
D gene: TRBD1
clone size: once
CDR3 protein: CASTRDRVTGELFF
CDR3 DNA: TGTGCCAGCACCAGGGACAGGGTCACCGGGGAGCTGTTTTTT

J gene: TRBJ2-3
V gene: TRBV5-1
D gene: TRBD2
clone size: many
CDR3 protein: CASTTRGGGDTQYF
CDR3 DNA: TGCGCCAGCACGACCCGGGGGGGAGGCGATACGCAGTATTTT

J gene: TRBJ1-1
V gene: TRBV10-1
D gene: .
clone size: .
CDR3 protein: CASTQGRSVAFF
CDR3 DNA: TGCGCCAGCACTCAGGGTAGGAGCGTAGCTTTCTTT

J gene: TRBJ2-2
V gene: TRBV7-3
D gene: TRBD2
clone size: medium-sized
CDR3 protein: CASSSAGGGELFF
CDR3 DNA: TGTGCCAGCAGCTCTGCGGGAGGTGGGGAGCTGTTTTTT

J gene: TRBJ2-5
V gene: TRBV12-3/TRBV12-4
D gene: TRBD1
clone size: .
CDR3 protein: CASGGQGQETQYF
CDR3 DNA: TGTGCCAGCGGGGGACAGGGCCAAGAGACCCAGTACTTC

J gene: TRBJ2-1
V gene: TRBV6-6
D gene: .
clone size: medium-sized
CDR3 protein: CASSYSGWVRPDEQFF
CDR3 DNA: TGTGCCAGCAGTTACTCTGGGTGGGTCAGGCCCGATGAGCAGTTCTTC

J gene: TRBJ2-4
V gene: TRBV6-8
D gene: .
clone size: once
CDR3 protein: CASSPRQTILYF
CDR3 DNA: TGTGCCAGCAGTCCGCGACAAACTATCCTGTACTTC

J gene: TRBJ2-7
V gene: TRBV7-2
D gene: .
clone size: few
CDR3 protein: CASSLVTASYEQYF
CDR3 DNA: TGTGCCAGCAGCTTAGTGACAGCTTCCTACGAGCAGTACTTC

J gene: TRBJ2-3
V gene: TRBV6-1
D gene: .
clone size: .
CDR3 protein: CASSPQGYTDTQYF
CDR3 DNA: TGTGCCAGCAGCCCTCAAGGGTACACAGATACGCAGTATTTT

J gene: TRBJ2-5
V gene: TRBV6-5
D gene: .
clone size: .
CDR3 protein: CASSYRLALETQYF
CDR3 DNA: TGTGCCAGCAGTTACCGGTTGGCATTGGAGACCCAGTACTTC

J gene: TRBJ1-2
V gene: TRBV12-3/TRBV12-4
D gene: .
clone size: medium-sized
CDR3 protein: CASSLGRDRGGYTF
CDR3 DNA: TGTGCCAGCAGTTTGGGGAGGGATAGAGGTGGCTACACCTTC

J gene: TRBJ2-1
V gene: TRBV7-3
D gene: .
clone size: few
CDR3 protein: CASSPPGDHYNEQFF
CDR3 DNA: TGTGCCAGCAGCCCCCCCGGGGACCATTACAATGAGCAGTTCTTC